This T cell receptor (beta chain) originates from a study of regulatory T cells in long-lasting Graves disease. The study's findings and limits: Persistent disease was characterized by preferential usage of TRBV28, TRBJ1-2 and TRBJ2-5. TCR diversity was lower in persistent than newly diagnosed Graves' disease.

Turning to this clonotype: As yet, its antigen is unknown.

To make TCR beta libraries, researchers used iRepertoire HTBI primers and Arm-PCR of CDR3 regions. Original analysis: Across the samples, identification revealed 50 to 80 TRBV and 12 to 15 TRBJ segments. Via MiXCR, TCRdb re-called the multiplex PCR reads, giving one row per CDR3 protein. In this record, the V and J calls reflect TCRdb's handling and not the investigators' own analysis. This table holds 650,000 to 850,000 distinct CDR3 sequences, 30% found once. Stated time point: persistent/refractory GD, antithyroid drugs over 5 years with positive TRAb. The TCR library was made from RNA extracted from PBMCs. CDR1 LNHDA and CDR2 SQIVND come from the germline V gene (reference sequence). This CDR3 is built from 15 residues. The trim removed 6 bases at V and 0 bases at J, leaving 5 bases unmatched.

The chain carries TRBV19 and TRBJ1-5; 7 bases are a match to TRBD1. This material consisted of peripheral blood mononuclear cells (PBMCs), taken when the disease was refractory, from a patient treated with antithyroid drugs. This sequence was found in a female donor with Graves disease. In nucleotides, the CDR3 is TGTGCCAGTAGGGGACAGAAGAATAGCAATCAGCCCCAGCATTTT. Translating it yields CASRGQKNSNQPQHF.